This is a list of T cell receptor beta chains from one sample in a study of cytomegalovirus exposure and HLA in healthy donors. TCRdb's copy holds only in-frame clones and misses some; the assay was immunoSEQ multiplex PCR. The sample consists of 150,000 to 200,000 clones, roughly three quarters of them appearing once. Source material: PBMCs. The source of these receptors is a man between 60 and 75 years old in good health and CMV-seronegative. Both conserved end residues are part of each CDR3. The D gene is left open where the match is weak. Some rows have no size entry. The others give once, few or many, or a class for an expanded clone.

>TRBJ1-1|TRBD1|TRBV7-9|NA
TGTGCCAGCAGCTTACCGACAGGGCTTAACACTGAAGCTTTCTTT
CASSLPTGLNTEAFF
>TRBJ2-5|TRBD1|TRBV5-1|NA
TGCGCCAGCAGCTTTCCCGGGACAGGGGGTGGCGAGACCCAGTACTTC
CASSFPGTGGGETQYF
>TRBJ1-1|TRBD1|TRBV5-8|NA
TGTGCCAGCAGCATGACCGGGACAGGCGGCACTGAAGCTTTCTTT
CASSMTGTGGTEAFF
>TRBJ2-2|TRBD1|TRBV10-1|NA
TGCGCCAGCAGTGAAGGGGACAGAATCACCGGGGAGCTGTTTTTT
CASSEGDRITGELFF
>TRBJ2-2|NA|TRBV27|NA
TGTGCCAGCAGTTTTAGGAGATCAAGGGAGCTGTTTTTT
CASSFRRSRELFF
>TRBJ1-2|TRBD1|TRBV9|NA
TGTGCCAGCAGCCCTGACAGGGGGTGGAACTATGGCTACACCTTC
CASSPDRGWNYGYTF
>TRBJ2-1|TRBD1|TRBV9|NA
TGTGCCAGCAGCGTAGGGCAGGGGGCTTCCTACAATGAGCAGTTCTTC
CASSVGQGASYNEQFF
>TRBJ2-1|TRBD2|TRBV30|NA
TGTGCCTGGAGTCGACGGGGGGGCCGAATACGAGGCAATGAGCAGTTCTTC
CAWSRRGGRIRGNEQFF
>TRBJ1-5|TRBD1|TRBV29-1|NA
TGCAGCGGTGGACAGGGGTACAATCAGCCCCAGCATTTT
CSGGQGYNQPQHF
>TRBJ2-3|TRBD2|TRBV5-1|NA
TGCGCCAGCAGCAGGGCTAGCGGCTTCACAGATACGCAGTATTTT
CASSRASGFTDTQYF
>TRBJ2-7|TRBD1|TRBV27|NA
TGTGCCAGCAGGCAGACAGGGGCGTACGAGCAGTACTTC
CASRQTGAYEQYF
>TRBJ2-7|NA|TRBV7-9|NA
TGTGCCAGCAGCCGCCCGACATCTTCCGAGCAGTACTTC
CASSRPTSSEQYF
>TRBJ2-3|NA|TRBV9|few
TGTGCCAGCAGCGTAGCTTCCGGGATTTCCACAGATACGCAGTATTTT
CASSVASGISTDTQYF
>TRBJ1-1|TRBD1|TRBV27|NA
TGTGCCAGCACGAAGCGAGGGGGCGGCGGGGGGACTTTCTTT
CASTKRGGGGGTFF
>TRBJ2-7|NA|TRBV2|NA
TGTGCCAGCAGTGAAGCTCCGGGTACCCACGAGCAGTACTTC
CASSEAPGTHEQYF
>TRBJ2-1|TRBD1|TRBV28|NA
TGTGCCAGCAGTTTATCGTCCGGTCAAGGGGGCGGATCGAGTGAGCAGTTCTTC
CASSLSSGQGGGSSEQFF
>TRBJ2-7|NA|TRBV4-2|NA
TGTGCCAGCAGCCCCTTGGAAAACTACGAGCAGTACTTC
CASSPLENYEQYF
>TRBJ2-3|NA|TRBV9|NA
TGTGCCAGCAGCGTAGGCGGGGACCTCACAGATACGCAGTATTTT
CASSVGGDLTDTQYF
>TRBJ2-2|NA|TRBV5-4|NA
TGTGCCAGCAGCTTGGGGGGCGGCTACATGAACACCGGGGAGCTGTTTTTT
CASSLGGGYMNTGELFF
>TRBJ2-7|NA|TRBV28|NA
TGTGCCAGCAGGGGGGCCCTCGAGCAGTACTTC
CASRGALEQYF
>TRBJ2-7|NA|TRBV7-2|once
TGTGCCAGCAGCTTAATCCGTTACGAGCAGTACTTC
CASSLIRYEQYF
>TRBJ2-3|TRBD1|TRBV30|NA
TGTGCCTGGAGGTCTCCGGGACAGGGGAGAGATACGCAGTATTTT
CAWRSPGQGRDTQYF
>TRBJ2-5|TRBD1|TRBV27|NA
TGTGCCAGCAGTCTTAGGGGGCCTGAGACCCAGTACTTC
CASSLRGPETQYF
>TRBJ2-3|NA|TRBV9|NA
TGTGCCAGCAGCGTAGCAACTGATACGCAGTATTTT
CASSVATDTQYF
>TRBJ2-7|NA|TRBV6-5|NA
TGTGCCAGCAGTCCAGAGCCCGGAGGGAGTTACGAGCAGTACTTC
CASSPEPGGSYEQYF
>TRBJ1-5|NA|TRBV7-2|NA
TGTGCCAGCAGCTTAACTTCTCCTAGCAATCAGCCCCAGCATTTT
CASSLTSPSNQPQHF
>TRBJ1-1|TRBD1|TRBV7-2|NA
TGTGCCAGCAGCGAAACAGGGGTGTGGACTGAAGCTTTCTTT
CASSETGVWTEAFF